Following are 15 T cell receptor beta chains from one sample sequenced in a study of T cells after yellow fever vaccination. TCRdb reprocessed the 5' RACE reads with MiXCR, giving one entry per CDR3 protein. The sample lists hundreds of thousands of distinct CDR3 sequences, around 13% occurring once. Specimen: CD4+ T cells sorted from PBMCs, collected 15 days after the yellow fever booster vaccination. The receptors shown here come from a man aged 18 to 29 who received the YFV17D yellow fever vaccine.

This sequence joins TRBV4-2 and TRBJ2-5; TRBD1 agrees at 7 bases. Germline V lookup: CDR1 LGHNA, CDR2 YNFKEQ. V was pared by 0 bases and J by 4 bases, with 5 bases of the junction left unmatched. CDR3 length equals 15 residues. The CDR3 protein is CASSQDGAGGETQYF. CDR3 sequence (DNA): TGTGCCAGCAGCCAAGACGGGGCAGGGGGAGAGACCCAGTACTTC.

The rearrangement links TRBV5-5 to TRBJ2-1; D gene ambiguous. CDR1 and CDR2 (germline): SGHKS, YYEKEE (reference sequence). Trimming took off 2 bases at V and 2 bases at J, with 8 bases between the two ends. The CDR3 contains 14 residues. CDR3 nucleotides: TGTGCCAGCAGCTTCAGTATGACCTACAATGAGCAGTTCTTC. Protein sequence: CASSFSMTYNEQFF.

The chain links TRBV7-8 to TRBJ2-7; D is uncertain. Trimming left V 2 bases short and J 4 bases short, with 15 bases between. Per germline, CDR1 SGHVS and CDR2 FQNEAQ. This CDR3 is built from 15 residues. The CDR3: CASSLPQPREYEQYV. The CDR3 DNA is TGTGCCAGCAGCTTACCCCAACCTAGAGAGTACGAGCAGTACGTC.

The table lists this clonotype with a few counts. The CDR3 here is CASSKRTGTSTDTQYF. Here the CDR3 DNA reads TGTGCCAGCAGCAAGCGGACAGGGACTAGCACAGATACGCAGTATTTT. The rearrangement joins TRBV7-8 to TRBJ2-3; 8 nucleotides align to TRBD1. The CDR3 is 16 residues long. V shed 5 bases, J shed 0 bases, and the junction held 7 bases outside the gene matches. CDR1 and CDR2 (germline): SGHVS, FQNEAQ.

V is TRBV6-2 or TRBV6-3 and J is TRBJ2-4, with no clear D. Trimming cost V 6 bases and J 9 bases, with 15 bases left between them. The germline gives CDR1 MNHEY, CDR2 SVGEGT. The CDR3 is made up of 13 amino acids. DNA of the CDR3: TGTGCCAGCAGCGCCAGCAGTCGTGGCATTCAGTACTTC. It yields the protein CASSASSRGIQYF.

The chain carries TRBV2 and TRBJ2-7, with D maybe TRBD1 (5 bases). CDR3 size: 14 residues. Germline loops: CDR1 SNHLY, CDR2 FYNNEI. Deletions cut 6 bases from V and 1 base from J, with 13 bases between. In nucleotides, the CDR3 is TGTGCCAGCAGCTTTCAGGGTCGGTCCTACGAGCAGTACTTC. Its protein is CASSFQGRSYEQYF. The variable domain in full, completed from reference TRBV2 and TRBJ2-7, reads EPEVTQTPSHQVTQMGQEVILRCVPISNHLYFYWYRQILGQKVEFLVSFYNNEISEKSEIFDDQFSVERPDGSNFTLKIRSTKLEDSAMYFCASSFQGRSYEQYFGPGTRLTVT.

The chain has TRBV9 and TRBJ2-5; 9 bases align to TRBD2. This CDR3 has 16 amino acids. V lost 4 bases, J lost 2 bases, and 9 bases stayed unmatched. Germline CDR1 SGDLS, CDR2 YYNGEE. The CDR3 sequence: CASSRWGLAQQETQYF. In DNA, the CDR3 is TGTGCCAGCAGCAGATGGGGACTAGCTCAACAAGAGACCCAGTACTTC.

The chain couples TRBV5-4 to TRBJ2-1; 11 bases agree with TRBD1. There are 15 residues in the CDR3. The J segment lost 1 base and the V segment lost 4 bases, leaving 1 base of the junction unmatched. Germline V CDR1 and CDR2: SGHNT, YYREEE (reference sequence). CDR3 region: CASSGTGGSYNEQFF. The CDR3 nucleotides are TGTGCCAGCAGCGGGACAGGGGGTTCCTACAATGAGCAGTTCTTC.

This clonotype has ten or more counts. The gene calls are TRBV5-1 and TRBJ2-5; 7 bases map to TRBD1. In germline, CDR1 is SGHRS, CDR2 YFSETQ. With V trimmed by 3 bases and J by 1 base, 3 bases remained unmatched. The CDR3 runs to 14 residues. CDR3 sequence: CASSSGTAQETQYF. Here the CDR3 DNA reads TGCGCCAGCAGCTCGGGGACAGCCCAAGAGACCCAGTACTTC.

This chain uses TRBV19 with TRBJ2-3; 10 bases agree with TRBD2. V dropped 8 bases and J dropped 6; count of bases not matched to a gene: 11. Per germline, CDR1 LNHDA and CDR2 SQIVND (reference sequence). This CDR3 region has 15 residues. As DNA, the CDR3 is TGTGCCAGTGCCCCTAGCGGGGGCCTCGCGGATACGCAGTATTTT. This encodes CASAPSGGLADTQYF.

This rearrangement joins TRBV11-1 to TRBJ2-3; TRBD1 is a possible D gene (5 bases). There are 14 residues in the CDR3. Germline CDR1 is SGHAT and CDR2 is FQDESV (reference sequence). Trimming left V 4 bases short and J 5 bases short, with 13 bases between. CDR3 coding DNA: TGTGCCAGCAGCTCAACGACAGCCTTAGATACGCAGTATTTT. As protein: CASSSTTALDTQYF.

V and J are TRBV20-1 and TRBJ2-3; D possibly corresponds to TRBD2 (6 bases). V was shortened by 3 bases and J by 0 bases, with 13 bases between the two germline ends. Germline V CDR1 and CDR2: DFQATT, SNEGSKA (reference sequence). The length of the CDR3 is 15 residues. The CDR3 region has the DNA TGCAGTGCTAGGCGACTAGAGACTAGCACAGATACGCAGTATTTT. Translation: CSARRLETSTDTQYF.

V usage is TRBV2 and J usage is TRBJ1-1, with a tentative D call TRBD1 (5 bases). This CDR3 has 15 amino acids. The germline V gene encodes CDR1 SNHLY and CDR2 FYNNEI. Trimming pared 4 bases from V and 5 bases from J, leaving 17 bases between. This CDR3 reads CASSGEGRAGTEAFF. Here the CDR3 DNA reads TGTGCCAGCAGTGGTGAGGGCAGGGCGGGAACTGAAGCTTTCTTT.

This clonotype was recorded a few times. The chain joins TRBV6-2 or TRBV6-3 to TRBJ2-2; 9 bases are a match to TRBD2. The germline V gene has CDR1 MNHEY and CDR2 SVGEGT. Trimming removed 6 bases from V and 6 bases from J; junction bases left unmatched: 11. CDR3 length equals 16 residues. The CDR3 sequence is CASRPPVGGGAGELFF. CDR3 sequence (DNA): TGTGCCAGCAGACCCCCCGTGGGCGGGGGGGCCGGGGAGCTGTTTTTT.

The chain carries TRBV5-1 and TRBJ1-2; D unresolved. This CDR3 is 15 amino acids long. Trimming cost V 7 bases and J 2 bases, with 18 bases left between them. Germline assignment: CDR1 SGHRS and CDR2 YFSETQ. In DNA form, the CDR3 reads TGCGCCAGCCGCCCCGTTGTCCAGGAAAACTATGGCTACACCTTC. It encodes CASRPVVQENYGYTF.